The rows below give T cell receptor beta chains drawn from one sample of a study of early T cells in non-severe SARS-CoV-2 infection. Via MiXCR, TCRdb re-called the 5' RACE reads, giving one row per CDR3 protein. The table has approximately 40,000 distinct CDR3 sequences, 11% seen once; the top ten hold about 9.5%. The sample taken for sequencing was whole blood. The receptors were gathered from an adult who was a healthcare worker with PCR-confirmed SARS-CoV-2 infection or an uninfected control (not recorded which). Each CDR3 is given with its conserved first and last residue. A D gene is named only where the DNA matches it firmly. Not every row has a clone size; where given, it reads once, few, many or a size class.

size: .; V: TRBV20-1; D: .; J: TRBJ2-7; CDR3: CSGVRGDYEQYF; DNA: TGCAGCGGTGTCAGGGGCGATTACGAGCAGTACTTC
size: .; V: TRBV6-1; D: .; J: TRBJ2-5; CDR3: CASSERPSGFETQYF; DNA: TGTGCCAGCAGTGAACGGCCCTCGGGTTTTGAGACCCAGTACTTC
size: .; V: TRBV7-9; D: .; J: TRBJ2-1; CDR3: CASSLVGTRYNEQFF; DNA: TGTGCCAGCAGCTTAGTGGGGACACGCTACAATGAGCAGTTCTTC
size: many; V: TRBV7-2; D: .; J: TRBJ1-3; CDR3: CASSFYPGQTSGNTIYF; DNA: TGTGCCAGCAGCTTTTACCCGGGCCAGACGTCTGGAAACACCATATATTTT
size: many; V: TRBV20-1; D: .; J: TRBJ2-1; CDR3: CSARDRRGSYNEQFF; DNA: TGCAGTGCTAGAGATCGTCGGGGCTCCTACAATGAGCAGTTCTTC
size: many; V: TRBV9; D: .; J: TRBJ2-2; CDR3: CASSVGGRVTGELFF; DNA: TGTGCCAGCAGCGTCGGGGGCCGCGTCACCGGGGAGCTGTTTTTT
size: .; V: TRBV7-3; D: .; J: TRBJ2-5; CDR3: CASSLGSSGRQETQYF; DNA: TGTGCCAGCAGCTTAGGGTCTTCAGGTAGACAAGAGACCCAGTACTTC
size: many; V: TRBV12-3/TRBV12-4; D: .; J: TRBJ1-2; CDR3: CASSFSGERGYTF; DNA: TGTGCCAGCAGTTTTTCAGGGGAAAGAGGCTACACCTTC
size: .; V: TRBV5-6; D: .; J: TRBJ1-5; CDR3: CVSSLADQPQHF; DNA: TGTGTCAGCAGCCTGGCGGATCAGCCCCAGCATTTT
size: .; V: TRBV6-2/TRBV6-3; D: .; J: TRBJ2-5; CDR3: CASQSPLPGGDQETQYF; DNA: TGTGCCAGCCAATCGCCCTTACCTGGCGGGGATCAAGAGACCCAGTACTTC
size: .; V: TRBV2; D: .; J: TRBJ1-1; CDR3: CASSERSMNTEAFF; DNA: TGTGCCAGCAGTGAACGCAGCATGAACACTGAAGCTTTCTTT
size: .; V: TRBV18; D: TRBD1; J: TRBJ2-2; CDR3: CASSPSSTGAGELFF; DNA: TGTGCCAGCTCACCCAGTTCGACAGGGGCCGGGGAGCTGTTTTTT
size: many; V: TRBV19; D: .; J: TRBJ2-1; CDR3: CASSRSGYNEQFF; DNA: TGTGCCAGTAGCAGATCGGGATACAATGAGCAGTTCTTC
size: many; V: TRBV5-1; D: .; J: TRBJ2-5; CDR3: CASSSKETQYF; DNA: TGCGCCAGCAGCTCGAAAGAGACCCAGTACTTC
size: few; V: TRBV5-5; D: .; J: TRBJ2-4; CDR3: CASSMDLRRDIQYF; DNA: TGTGCCAGCAGCATGGATCTACGAAGGGACATTCAGTACTTC
size: few; V: TRBV5-1; D: TRBD1; J: TRBJ2-5; CDR3: CASSLAPDRPETQYF; DNA: TGCGCCAGCAGCTTGGCCCCGGACAGGCCGGAGACCCAGTACTTC
size: .; V: TRBV6-5; D: TRBD1; J: TRBJ1-1; CDR3: CASSYSRQGGAFF; DNA: TGTGCCAGCAGTTACTCGAGACAGGGAGGAGCTTTCTTT
size: .; V: TRBV27; D: .; J: TRBJ1-5; CDR3: CASSPIQRFSNQPQHF; DNA: TGTGCCAGCAGTCCCATCCAGCGGTTTAGCAATCAGCCCCAGCATTTT
size: .; V: TRBV6-5; D: .; J: TRBJ1-6; CDR3: CASKIRRDSYNSPLHF; DNA: TGTGCCAGCAAGATCAGGAGAGACTCCTATAATTCACCCCTCCACTTT
size: .; V: TRBV2; D: TRBD1; J: TRBJ1-1; CDR3: CASRARDRGLREAFF; DNA: TGTGCCAGCAGAGCTCGGGACAGGGGATTGCGTGAAGCTTTCTTT
size: many; V: TRBV9; D: .; J: TRBJ1-2; CDR3: CASSVESRVAGIYGYTF; DNA: TGTGCCAGCAGCGTAGAGAGTAGAGTGGCAGGAATCTATGGCTACACCTTC
size: .; V: TRBV12-5; D: .; J: TRBJ1-5; CDR3: CASGLGMDRANQPQHF; DNA: TGTGCTAGTGGTTTGGGGATGGACCGGGCCAATCAGCCCCAGCATTTT
size: few; V: TRBV7-9; D: .; J: TRBJ2-3; CDR3: CASSSRVTLRGTDTQYF; DNA: TGTGCCAGCAGCTCCCGGGTGACGTTGCGGGGCACAGATACGCAGTATTTT
size: few; V: TRBV12-3/TRBV12-4; D: .; J: TRBJ1-6; CDR3: CASSPDRTPESPLHF; DNA: TGTGCCAGCAGTCCCGATCGGACCCCTGAGTCACCCCTCCACTTT
size: .; V: TRBV12-3/TRBV12-4; D: TRBD1; J: TRBJ2-7; CDR3: CASSLGGQGDEQYF; DNA: TGTGCCAGCAGTTTAGGGGGACAGGGGGACGAGCAGTACTTC
size: few; V: TRBV24-1; D: TRBD2; J: TRBJ2-3; CDR3: CATSDGTSGGNTDTQYF; DNA: TGTGCCACCAGTGATGGGACTAGCGGGGGGAACACAGATACGCAGTATTTT
size: few; V: TRBV4-2; D: .; J: TRBJ2-7; CDR3: CASSPRLGGVTYEQYF; DNA: TGTGCCAGCAGCCCTCGATTAGGGGGGGTCACCTACGAGCAGTACTTC
size: many; V: TRBV5-4; D: .; J: TRBJ2-2; CDR3: CASSREGTNTGELFF; DNA: TGTGCCAGCAGCCGAGAGGGGACGAACACCGGGGAGCTGTTTTTT
size: few; V: TRBV19; D: TRBD1; J: TRBJ1-2; CDR3: CASSTGQGRFYGYTF; DNA: TGTGCCAGTAGTACCGGACAGGGCCGCTTCTATGGCTACACCTTC
size: .; V: TRBV12-3/TRBV12-4; D: TRBD2; J: TRBJ2-1; CDR3: CASRRLAGGSYNEQFF; DNA: TGTGCCAGCAGACGCTTAGCGGGGGGCTCCTACAATGAGCAGTTCTTC
size: few; V: TRBV7-9; D: .; J: TRBJ1-1; CDR3: CASSSREIRSTEAFF; DNA: TGTGCCAGCAGCTCCCGGGAGATTAGGAGCACTGAAGCTTTCTTT
size: .; V: TRBV6-1; D: .; J: TRBJ1-1; CDR3: CASSEVEAFF; DNA: TGTGCCAGCAGTGAAGTTGAAGCTTTCTTT
size: many; V: TRBV20-1; D: .; J: TRBJ2-3; CDR3: CSAREAAASTDTQYF; DNA: TGCAGTGCTAGAGAGGCAGCCGCTAGCACAGATACGCAGTATTTT
size: .; V: TRBV29-1; D: .; J: TRBJ2-7; CDR3: CSVGGTGYEQYF; DNA: TGCAGCGTTGGAGGGACCGGCTACGAGCAGTACTTC
size: many; V: TRBV2; D: .; J: TRBJ1-1; CDR3: CATGYHTEAFF; DNA: TGTGCCACTGGGTATCACACTGAAGCTTTCTTT
size: .; V: TRBV12-3/TRBV12-4; D: TRBD1; J: TRBJ1-1; CDR3: CASSLTGGFEAFF; DNA: TGTGCCAGCAGCCTAACAGGGGGCTTTGAAGCTTTCTTT